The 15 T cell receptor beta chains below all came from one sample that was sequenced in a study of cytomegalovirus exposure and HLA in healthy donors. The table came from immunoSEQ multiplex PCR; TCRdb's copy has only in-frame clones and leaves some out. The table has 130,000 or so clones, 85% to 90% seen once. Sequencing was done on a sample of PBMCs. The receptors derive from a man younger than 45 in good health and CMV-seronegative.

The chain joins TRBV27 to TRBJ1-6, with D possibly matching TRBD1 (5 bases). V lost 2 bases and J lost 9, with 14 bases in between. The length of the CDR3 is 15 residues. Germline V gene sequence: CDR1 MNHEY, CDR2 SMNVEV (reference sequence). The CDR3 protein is CASSLIREMGSPLHF. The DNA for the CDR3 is TGTGCCAGCAGTTTAATCAGGGAAATGGGTTCACCCCTCCACTTT.

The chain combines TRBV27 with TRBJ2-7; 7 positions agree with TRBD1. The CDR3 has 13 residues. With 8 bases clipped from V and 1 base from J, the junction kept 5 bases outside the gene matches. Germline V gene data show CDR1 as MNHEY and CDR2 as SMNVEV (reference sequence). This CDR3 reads CASGYRGSYEQYF. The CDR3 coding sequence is TGTGCCAGCGGCTACAGGGGATCCTACGAGCAGTACTTC.

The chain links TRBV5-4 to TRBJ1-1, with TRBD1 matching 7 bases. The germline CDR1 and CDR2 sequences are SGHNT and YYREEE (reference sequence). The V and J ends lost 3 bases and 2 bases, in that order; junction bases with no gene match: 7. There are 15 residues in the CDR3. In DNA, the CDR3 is TGTGCCAGCAGCTACCCACAGGGGACTAACACTGAAGCTTTCTTT. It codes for CASSYPQGTNTEAFF.

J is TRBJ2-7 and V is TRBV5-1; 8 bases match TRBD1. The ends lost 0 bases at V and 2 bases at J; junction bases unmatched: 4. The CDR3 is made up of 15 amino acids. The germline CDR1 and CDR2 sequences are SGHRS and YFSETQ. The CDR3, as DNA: TGCGCCAGCAGCTTGGGGGGACAGGAGACCTACGAGCAGTACTTC. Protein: CASSLGGQETYEQYF.

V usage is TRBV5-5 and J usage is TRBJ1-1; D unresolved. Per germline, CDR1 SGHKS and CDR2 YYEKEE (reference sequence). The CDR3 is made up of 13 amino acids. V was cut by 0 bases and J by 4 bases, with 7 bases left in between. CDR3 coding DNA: TGTGCCAGCAGCTTGGCCCCGGGCACTGAAGCTTTCTTT. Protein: CASSLAPGTEAFF.

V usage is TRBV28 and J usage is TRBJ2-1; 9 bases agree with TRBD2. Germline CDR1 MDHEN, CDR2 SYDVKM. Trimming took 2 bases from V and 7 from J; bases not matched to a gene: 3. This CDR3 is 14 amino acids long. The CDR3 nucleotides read TGTGCCAGCAGTTTAGCGGGGGGGCGTAATGAGCAGTTCTTC. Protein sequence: CASSLAGGRNEQFF.

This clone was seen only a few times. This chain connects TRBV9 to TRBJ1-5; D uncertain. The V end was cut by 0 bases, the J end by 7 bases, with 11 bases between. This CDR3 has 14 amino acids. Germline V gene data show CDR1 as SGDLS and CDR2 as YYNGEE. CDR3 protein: CASSVGRERQPQHF. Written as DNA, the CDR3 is TGTGCCAGCAGCGTAGGCCGGGAGCGCCAGCCCCAGCATTTT.

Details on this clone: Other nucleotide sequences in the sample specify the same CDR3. The CDR3, as DNA: TGTGCCAGCAGCGTAACCCTTTCCGGCCAGGCCCTCTATGGCTACACCTTC. Residues: CASSVTLSGQALYGYTF. The V call is TRBV9, the J call TRBJ1-2; D not certain. CDR3 length: 17 amino acids. The germline V gene encodes CDR1 SGDLS and CDR2 YYNGEE. V shed 1 base and J shed 4 bases, with 20 bases lying between them.

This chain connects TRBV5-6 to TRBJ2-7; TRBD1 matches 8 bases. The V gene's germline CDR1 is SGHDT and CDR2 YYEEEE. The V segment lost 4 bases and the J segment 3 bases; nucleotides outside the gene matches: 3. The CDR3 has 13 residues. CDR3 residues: CASSTDRGYEQYF. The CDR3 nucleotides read TGTGCCAGCAGCACCGACAGGGGCTACGAGCAGTACTTC.

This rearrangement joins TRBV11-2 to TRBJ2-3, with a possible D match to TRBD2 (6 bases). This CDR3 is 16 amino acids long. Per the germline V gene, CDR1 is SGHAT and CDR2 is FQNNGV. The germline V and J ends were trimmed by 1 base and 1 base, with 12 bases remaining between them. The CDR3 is CASSLGLAVRTDTQYF. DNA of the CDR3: TGTGCCAGCAGCTTAGGATTAGCGGTCCGCACAGATACGCAGTATTTT.

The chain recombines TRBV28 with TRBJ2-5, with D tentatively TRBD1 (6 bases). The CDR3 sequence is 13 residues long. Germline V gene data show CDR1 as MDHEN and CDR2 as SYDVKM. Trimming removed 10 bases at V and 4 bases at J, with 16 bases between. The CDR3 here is CATIGGWGETQYF. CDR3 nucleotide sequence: TGTGCCACCATAGGGGGTTGGGGAGAGACCCAGTACTTC.

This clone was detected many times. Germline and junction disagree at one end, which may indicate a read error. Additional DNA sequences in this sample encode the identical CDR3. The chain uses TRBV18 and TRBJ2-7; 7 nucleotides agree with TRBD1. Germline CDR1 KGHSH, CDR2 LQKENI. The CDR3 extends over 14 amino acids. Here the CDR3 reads CASSPPGQSYEQYF. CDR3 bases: TGTGCCAGCTCCCCACCGGGACAGTCCTACGAGCAGTACTTC.

CDR3 in DNA: TGTGCCAGCAGCTTAGAAATAGTTAACGGGGAGCTGTTTTTT. The encoded protein is CASSLEIVNGELFF. The J gene is TRBJ2-2, the V gene TRBV7-9, with D hard to call. V was cut by 1 base and J by 7 bases, with 10 bases left in between. This CDR3 has 14 amino acids. Looked up from germline, CDR1 is SEHNR and CDR2 is FQNEAQ (reference sequence).

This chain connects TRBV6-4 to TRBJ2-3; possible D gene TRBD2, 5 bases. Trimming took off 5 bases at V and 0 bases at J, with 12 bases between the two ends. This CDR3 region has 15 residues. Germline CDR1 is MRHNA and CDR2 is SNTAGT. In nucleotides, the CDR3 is TGTGCCAGCAGTCGGACTGGAATTAGCACAGATACGCAGTATTTT. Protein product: CASSRTGISTDTQYF.

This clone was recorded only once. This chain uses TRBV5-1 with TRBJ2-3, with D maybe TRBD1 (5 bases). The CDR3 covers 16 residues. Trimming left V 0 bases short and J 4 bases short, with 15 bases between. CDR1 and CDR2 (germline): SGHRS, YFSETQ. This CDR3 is CASSLGAGWYADTQYF. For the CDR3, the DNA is TGCGCCAGCAGCTTGGGGGCAGGGTGGTATGCAGATACGCAGTATTTT.